Listed here are 24 T cell receptor beta chains from one sample, sequenced in a study of blood T cells in healthy people across ages. With a J-beta primer mix and a sample-barcoded 5' primer, a second PCR ran 7 to 11 cycles. TCRdb passed the 5' RACE reads through MiXCR, listing each CDR3 protein once. The sample shows approximately 880,000 distinct CDR3 sequences, around 49% of them seen only once. The sequencing input was blood. Receptors originate from a man in his thirties or forties in good health.

This chain joins TRBV4-1 and TRBJ2-1; 8 bases fit TRBD1. Germline CDR1 and CDR2: MGHRA and YSYEKL. The V and J ends lost 2 bases and 10 bases, in that order; junction bases with no gene match: 13. The CDR3 is 16 residues long. As DNA, the CDR3 is TGCGCCAGCAGCCAAACTTCAGGGGGCAGTTCCTGGGAGCAGTTCTTC. Residues: CASSQTSGGSSWEQFF.

The V gene is TRBV12-3 or TRBV12-4, the J gene TRBJ1-2; D is ambiguous. Trimming took 0 bases from V and 0 from J, leaving 5 bases between them. This CDR3 contains 14 residues. In nucleotides, the CDR3 is TGTGCCAGCAGTTTAGCCATCGCTAACTATGGCTACACCTTC. Its protein is CASSLAIANYGYTF.

The V gene is TRBV4-1, the J gene TRBJ2-7, with TRBD2 identical over 13 bases. Losses at the gene ends were 0 bases for V and 10 bases for J; bases not matched to a gene: 12. The CDR3 contains 17 residues. Germline assignment: CDR1 MGHRA and CDR2 YSYEKL. DNA of the CDR3: TGCGCCAGCAGCCAAGATCAGACTAGCGGGGGGCGCGAAACCCAGTACTTC. Translation gives CASSQDQTSGGRETQYF.

The chain has TRBV7-9 and TRBJ2-1; 11 bases are a match to TRBD2. J lost 5 bases, V lost 3 bases, and 6 bases had no gene match. Per germline, CDR1 SEHNR and CDR2 FQNEAQ (reference sequence). The CDR3 runs 16 residues. The CDR3: CASSFLVAGGDNEQFF. The CDR3 region has the DNA TGTGCCAGCAGCTTCCTCGTAGCGGGGGGGGACAATGAGCAGTTCTTC.

V usage is TRBV27 and J usage is TRBJ2-7; 10 nucleotides agree with TRBD1. This CDR3 contains 13 residues. Germline CDR1 MNHEY, CDR2 SMNVEV (reference sequence). Losses at the gene ends were 11 bases for V and 1 base for J; bases not matched to a gene: 5. Here the CDR3 reads CAVRDRGSYEQYF. The CDR3 nucleotides are TGTGCCGTAAGGGACAGGGGTTCCTACGAGCAGTACTTC.

The chain has TRBV7-9 and TRBJ2-7; D is unresolved. CDR3 length: 14 residues. Germline CDR1 SEHNR, CDR2 FQNEAQ (reference sequence). V was pared by 5 bases and J by 0 bases, with 11 bases between. The CDR3 DNA is TGTGCCAGCAGCGCGGAAGGCCTCTCCTACGAGCAGTACTTC. Its protein is CASSAEGLSYEQYF. The full variable domain, its missing parts supplied by reference TRBV7-9 and TRBJ2-7, is DTGVSQNPRHKITKRGQNVTFRCDPISEHNRLYWYRQTLGQGPEFLTYFQNEAQLEKSRLLSDRFSAERPKGSFSTLEIQRTEQGDSAMYLCASSAEGLSYEQYFGPGTRLTVT.

This chain links TRBV7-9 with TRBJ2-3; D tentatively fits TRBD1 or TRBD2 (5 bases each). The germline V gene encodes CDR1 SEHNR and CDR2 FQNEAQ (reference sequence). CDR3 length: 14 residues. Trimming left V 5 bases short and J 5 bases short, with 14 bases between. The CDR3: CASSVYRDRDTQYF. CDR3 DNA: TGTGCCAGCAGCGTATACCGGGACCGAGATACGCAGTATTTT. Full variable domain (remainder filled in from reference TRBV7-9 and TRBJ2-3): DTGVSQNPRHKITKRGQNVTFRCDPISEHNRLYWYRQTLGQGPEFLTYFQNEAQLEKSRLLSDRFSAERPKGSFSTLEIQRTEQGDSAMYLCASSVYRDRDTQYFGPGTRLTVL.

The chain combines TRBV5-1 with TRBJ2-3, with D maybe TRBD2 (5 bases). V lost 4 bases, J lost 0 bases, and 9 bases lay in between. CDR3 length: 14 residues. The germline V gene encodes CDR1 SGHRS and CDR2 YFSETQ. CDR3 amino acids: CASSREFSTDTQYF. The CDR3, as DNA: TGCGCCAGCAGCCGGGAATTTAGCACAGATACGCAGTATTTT.

This chain links TRBV9 with TRBJ2-1, with TRBD2 as a possible D gene (5 bases). This CDR3 spans 12 amino acids. V lost 0 bases, J lost 9 bases, and 7 bases lay in between. Germline values: CDR1 SGDLS, CDR2 YYNGEE. The CDR3 protein is CASSVAGSEQFF. DNA for the CDR3: TGTGCCAGCAGCGTAGCGGGGAGTGAGCAGTTCTTC.

This clonotype turned up a few times. The chain uses TRBV7-9 and TRBJ1-1, with 8 bases fitting TRBD1. CDR3 size: 17 residues. Trimming removed 4 bases from V and 1 base from J; junction bases left unmatched: 11. CDR1 is SEHNR and CDR2 is FQNEAQ in the germline V gene (reference sequence). The CDR3 nucleotides read TGTGCCAGCAGCTCCCAGTCGGACAGGGAGTGGAACACTGAAGCTTTCTTT. Residues: CASSSQSDREWNTEAFF.

This clonotype showed up just a few times. The genes are TRBV27 and TRBJ2-7; D unclear. The CDR3 is 15 residues long. V was pared by 6 bases and J by 0 bases, with 15 bases between. Per the germline V gene, CDR1 is MNHEY and CDR2 is SMNVEV (reference sequence). The CDR3 nucleotides read TGTGCCAGCAGCTGGACGACCGTGAGCTCCTACGAGCAGTACTTC. Translation gives CASSWTTVSSYEQYF.

The rearrangement links TRBV24-1 to TRBJ2-3, with 7 bases matching TRBD2. The germline CDR1 and CDR2 sequences are KGHDR and SFDVKD. The CDR3 spans 16 residues. The J segment lost 1 base and the V segment lost 4 bases, leaving 7 bases of the junction unmatched. The CDR3 DNA reads TGTGCCACCAGTGACACAGCGGGGACCCGCACAGATACGCAGTATTTT. Translation gives CATSDTAGTRTDTQYF.

J is TRBJ2-7 and V is TRBV20-1, with TRBD1 as a possible D gene (6 bases). CDR1 DFQATT and CDR2 SNEGSKA come from the germline V gene (reference sequence). There are 14 residues in the CDR3. V gave up 5 bases and J gave up 2 bases, with 16 bases separating them. CDR3 amino acids: CSAARDTRTYEQYF. CDR3 nucleotides: TGCAGTGCTGCCCGGGACACCCGTACCTACGAGCAGTACTTC.

This sequence joins TRBV3-1 and TRBJ2-7, with D perhaps matching TRBD1 (6 bases). Trimming shortened V by 4 bases and J by 7 bases, and 11 bases separated the two germline ends. Per the germline V gene, CDR1 is LGHDT and CDR2 is YNNKEL (reference sequence). CDR3 length equals 12 residues. The CDR3 DNA follows: TGTGCCAGCAGCCCACAGGGAATGGAGCAGTACTTC. It translates to CASSPQGMEQYF.

A few counts support this clonotype. V and J are TRBV7-9 and TRBJ2-1; D unclear. This CDR3 has 16 amino acids. Germline CDR1 SEHNR, CDR2 FQNEAQ (reference sequence). The germline V and J ends were trimmed by 0 bases and 2 bases, with 11 bases remaining between them. This CDR3 is CASSLALASPYNEQFF. As DNA, the CDR3 is TGTGCCAGCAGCTTAGCGCTCGCGTCCCCCTACAATGAGCAGTTCTTC.

Note on this clonotype: An end of the junction does not agree with germline; a read error may underlie this. The rearrangement joins TRBV12-3 or TRBV12-4 to TRBJ1-6; D is ambiguous. The CDR3 runs to 18 residues. The CDR3 loop is CVSSLEFLRSSYNSPLHF. In DNA form, the CDR3 reads TGTGTCAGCAGTTTAGAATTCTTAAGGAGCTCCTATAATTCACCCCTCCACTTT.

The CDR3 sequence: CASSSFLSYEQYF. Written as DNA, the CDR3 is TGCGCCAGCAGCTCGTTCCTCTCCTACGAGCAGTACTTC. V is TRBV5-1 and J is TRBJ2-7; D remains ambiguous. This CDR3 is 13 amino acids long. Trimming cost V 3 bases and J 0 bases, with 7 bases left between them. Germline CDR1 SGHRS, CDR2 YFSETQ.

This clonotype appeared a few times. Sequence at one end of the junction differs from germline and may be a read error. The gene calls are TRBV12-3 or TRBV12-4 and TRBJ2-3; a possible D gene is TRBD1 (6 bases). This CDR3 region has 14 residues. Here the CDR3 DNA reads TGTGCCAGCAGTTCCTACAGGGTAACAGGTACGCAGTATTTT. Amino acids: CASSSYRVTGTQYF.

This clonotype occurred once. The chain employs TRBV7-3 and TRBJ1-1; a possible D gene is TRBD1 (5 bases). Trimming pared 6 bases from V and 6 bases from J, leaving 14 bases between. CDR1 and CDR2 from the germline V gene are SGHTA and FQGTGA. This CDR3 spans 13 amino acids. For the CDR3, the DNA is TGTGCCAGCAGTAATTACGGACACCCTGAAGCTTTCTTT. It specifies CASSNYGHPEAFF.

The chain is built from TRBV6-2 or TRBV6-3 and TRBJ2-7; 8 nucleotides align to TRBD1. V gave up 0 bases and J gave up 7 bases; unmatched junction bases: 14. This CDR3 comprises 17 residues. The germline CDR1 and CDR2 sequences are MNHEY and SVGEGT. The CDR3 here is CASSYSPGGNSYNEQYF. CDR3 nucleotides: TGTGCCAGCAGTTACTCGCCAGGGGGCAATTCCTACAATGAGCAGTACTTC.

The V and J genes are TRBV7-9 and TRBJ1-5, with a possible D match to TRBD1 (5 bases). The length of the CDR3 is 14 residues. Trimming pared 1 base from V and 7 bases from J, leaving 11 bases between. Germline CDR1 is SEHNR and CDR2 is FQNEAQ (reference sequence). The CDR3 DNA is TGTGCCAGCAGCTTAGGGGCAGGGCCGCAGCCCCAGCATTTT. Its translation: CASSLGAGPQPQHF.

This CDR3 reads CASSKQPGQGASGYTF. As DNA, the CDR3 is TGTGCCAGCAGTAAACAACCGGGACAGGGCGCGAGTGGCTACACCTTC. J is TRBJ1-2 and V is TRBV6-2 or TRBV6-3; the match to TRBD1 covers 9 bases. Per germline, CDR1 MNHEY and CDR2 SVGEGT. V was pared by 5 bases and J by 7 bases, with 14 bases of the junction left unmatched. The CDR3 sequence is 16 residues long.

A few counts support this clonotype. The chain carries TRBV6-5 and TRBJ2-7; D tentatively fits TRBD1 or TRBD2 (5 bases each). The closer fit of TRBJ2-5 to the DNA end suggests the J call may be wrong. Germline V gene sequence: CDR1 MNHEY, CDR2 SVGAGI. CDR3 length: 14 amino acids. The CDR3: CASSYGGTRETQYF. Here the CDR3 DNA reads TGTGCCAGCAGTTACGGGGGTACAAGGGAGACCCAGTACTTC.

Worth noting for this clonotype: A much larger clonotype is one base distant, so this may be a read error. The chain has TRBV7-7 and TRBJ2-1; either TRBD1 or TRBD2 may supply D (6 bases each). CDR3 length: 13 amino acids. Per the germline V gene, CDR1 is SSHAT and CDR2 is FNYEAQ (reference sequence). CDR3 nucleotide sequence: TGTGCTTGCAGCCCTGGAGGGGGGAATGAGCAGTTCTTC. Protein sequence: CACSPGGGNEQFF.